This is a list of T cell receptor beta chains from one sample in a study of shared clonotypes between healthy human individuals. Sequenced by immunoSEQ multiplex PCR; TCRdb stores in-frame clones only, minus some. The sample holds 2 million to 2.5 million clones, 95% seen once. Sequenced input: naive CD4+ T cells sorted from blood. These receptors all stem from a man aged 18 to 30 in good health. Both conserved end residues are part of each CDR3. A D gene is named only where the DNA matches it firmly. Rows give clone size only sometimes, using once, few, many, or a class for an expanded clone.

TRBJ1-2 TRBD1 TRBV6-5 . CASSRDSNYGYTF TGTGCCAGCAGTCGGGACAGTAACTATGGCTACACCTTC
TRBJ1-6 . TRBV27 . CASSLSPGGGNSPLHF TGTGCCAGCAGTTTATCACCCGGGGGTGGTAATTCACCCCTCCACTTT
TRBJ2-6 . TRBV5-5 . CASSMDSSGANVLTF TGTGCCAGCAGCATGGACAGCTCTGGGGCCAACGTCCTGACTTTC
TRBJ1-3 . TRBV19 . CASSGGTSGNTIYF TGTGCCAGTAGCGGAGGAACCTCTGGAAACACCATATATTTT
TRBJ2-3 TRBD2 TRBV2 . CASSKGLADSTDTQYF TGTGCCAGCAGTAAAGGACTAGCGGATAGCACAGATACGCAGTATTTT
TRBJ1-2 . TRBV30 . CAWRGGQLGYTF TGTGCCTGGAGAGGGGGACAACTTGGCTACACCTTC
TRBJ2-7 . TRBV5-1 . CASSLPSGEQYF TGCGCCAGCAGTCTCCCCTCTGGTGAGCAGTACTTC
TRBJ2-3 . TRBV7-3 . CASSSSLAGNTDTQYF TGTGCCAGCAGCTCCTCACTCGCGGGGAACACAGATACGCAGTATTTT
TRBJ2-7 TRBD1 TRBV28 . CATRDRVSYEQYF TGTGCGACCCGGGACAGGGTTTCCTACGAGCAGTACTTC
TRBJ1-5 . TRBV7-2 . CASSALGANQPQHF TGTGCCAGCAGCGCCCTTGGAGCTAATCAGCCCCAGCATTTT
TRBJ1-1 . TRBV18 once CASSPRGGGVNTEAFF TGTGCCAGCTCACCACGCGGGGGTGGCGTGAACACTGAAGCTTTCTTT
TRBJ2-4 . TRBV7-7 . CASSLLGDGINIQYF TGTGCTAGCAGCTTATTAGGGGACGGCATAAACATTCAGTACTTC
TRBJ2-7 TRBD2 TRBV7-6 . CASSLGAISGASSYEQYF TGTGCCAGCAGCTTAGGGGCAATTAGCGGGGCGAGCTCCTACGAGCAGTACTTC
TRBJ2-1 . TRBV6-5 . CASSYSRGDNEQFF TGTGCCAGCAGTTACTCCAGGGGCGACAATGAGCAGTTCTTC
TRBJ1-1 . TRBV6-5 once CASSYRAPPEAFF TGTGCCAGCAGTTACCGGGCCCCACCTGAAGCTTTCTTT
TRBJ2-1 . TRBV4-1 . CASSQAYGGNEQFF TGCGCCAGCAGCCAAGCATATGGGGGCAATGAGCAGTTCTTC
TRBJ2-5 TRBD1 TRBV30 . CAFGQEETQYF TGTGCCTTTGGACAGGAAGAGACCCAGTACTTC
TRBJ2-1 . TRBV11-3 once CASSSLESVNEQFF TGTGCCAGCAGTTCACTAGAATCTGTCAATGAGCAGTTCTTC
TRBJ2-3 . TRBV11-2 once CASSLSIGADTQYF TGTGCCAGCAGCTTATCCATAGGGGCAGATACGCAGTATTTT
TRBJ2-7 . TRBV4-1 . CASREQGGSRYEQYF TGCGCCAGCAGAGAGCAGGGGGGGTCACGTTACGAGCAGTACTTC
TRBJ2-6 . TRBV11-2 . CASSPAEVLTF TGTGCCAGCAGCCCCGCCGAAGTCCTGACTTTC
TRBJ1-2 . TRBV18 . CASSRNRDNYGYTF TGTGCCAGCTCTCGGAACAGAGATAACTATGGCTACACCTTC
TRBJ1-1 . TRBV19 . CASGKAFF TGTGCCAGTGGTAAAGCTTTCTTT
TRBJ2-7 . TRBV18 . CASSPLSSYEQYF TGTGCCAGCTCACCCCTGAGCTCCTACGAGCAGTACTTC
TRBJ2-2 . TRBV9 . CASSVDYTGELFF TGTGCCAGCAGCGTAGATTACACCGGGGAGCTGTTTTTT
TRBJ2-2 . TRBV25-1 . CASSDLGQPNTGELFF TGTGCCAGCAGTGATTTAGGACAGCCAAACACCGGGGAGCTGTTTTTT
TRBJ2-2 . TRBV25-1 once CASGDTNTGELFF TGTGCCAGCGGGGATACGAACACCGGGGAGCTGTTTTTT
TRBJ2-7 TRBD1 TRBV7-3 . CASSFSGTGADEQYF TGTGCCAGCAGCTTCAGCGGCACAGGGGCCGACGAGCAGTACTTC
TRBJ2-2 . TRBV6-4 once CASSDWPVTGELFF TGTGCCAGCAGTGATTGGCCCGTCACCGGGGAGCTGTTTTTT
TRBJ1-6 TRBD1 TRBV2 once CASDGQGSPLHF TGTGCCAGCGACGGACAGGGTTCACCCCTCCACTTT
TRBJ2-2 TRBD2 TRBV7-6 . CASSLTRREGLVGELFF TGTGCCAGCAGCTTAACGCGGCGGGAGGGCCTCGTCGGGGAGCTGTTTTTT
TRBJ2-1 . TRBV9 . CASSVTALDEQFF TGTGCCAGCAGCGTGACGGCTCTAGATGAGCAGTTCTTC
TRBJ2-3 TRBD1 TRBV5-1 . CASSDGQGPTDTQYF TGCGCCAGCAGCGACGGACAGGGGCCGACAGATACGCAGTATTTT
TRBJ1-5 . TRBV28 . CASSFGNQPQHF TGTGCCAGCAGTTTTGGCAATCAGCCCCAGCATTTT
TRBJ1-4 . TRBV7-2 . CASSFPGALDEKLFF TGTGCCAGCAGCTTCCCGGGGGCGCTGGATGAAAAACTGTTTTTT
TRBJ2-5 . TRBV6-1 . CASVAGSGETQYF TGTGCCAGCGTTGCAGGGAGTGGGGAGACCCAGTACTTC
TRBJ1-1 . TRBV28 . CASSLRIPTEAFF TGTGCCAGCAGTTTGAGGATCCCCACTGAAGCTTTCTTT
TRBJ2-5 . TRBV18 . CASSPQGLSETQYF TGTGCCAGCTCACCTCAGGGTCTTAGCGAGACCCAGTACTTC
TRBJ1-5 . TRBV7-9 . CASSGGGGVKNQPQHF TGTGCCAGCAGCGGTGGAGGGGGAGTTAAGAATCAGCCCCAGCATTTT
TRBJ2-2 . TRBV5-4 . CASRQENTGELFF TGTGCCAGCCGGCAGGAGAACACCGGGGAGCTGTTTTTT
TRBJ1-2 . TRBV2 once CASSEGKTYGYTF TGTGCCAGCAGTGAAGGCAAAACCTATGGCTACACCTTC
TRBJ1-4 . TRBV30 . CAWDPGITNEKLFF TGTGCCTGGGACCCAGGGATCACTAATGAAAAACTGTTTTTT
TRBJ2-3 . TRBV5-1 . CASSTQGTDTQYF TGCGCCAGCAGCACACAGGGTACAGATACGCAGTATTTT
TRBJ1-4 . TRBV25-1 . CASSEWGREATNEKLFF TGTGCCAGCAGTGAATGGGGCAGGGAAGCAACTAATGAAAAACTGTTTTTT
TRBJ1-3 . TRBV18 . CASTESSGNTIYF TGTGCCAGCACAGAGAGCTCTGGAAACACCATATATTTT
TRBJ1-1 . TRBV7-9 . CASSFIPGRSEAFF TGTGCCAGCAGCTTCATCCCGGGACGGTCTGAAGCTTTCTTT